The present entry profiles one T cell receptor (beta chain) with its context. This sample stems from a study of blood T cell repertoires in COVID-19. Sequenced by immunoSEQ multiplex PCR; TCRdb stores in-frame clones only, minus some. The sample shows 250,000 to 300,000 clones, over 75% of them seen only once. V trimming: 4 bases; J trimming: 5 bases; junction bases outside the gene matches: 5. The CDR3 extends over 14 amino acids. Germline-derived CDR1 and CDR2 are KGHSH and LQKENI. The sample taken for sequencing was PBMCs or T cells enriched from blood (not recorded which). This chain connects TRBV18 to TRBJ2-5; TRBD2 aligns across 9 bases. This receptor was identified in a man aged 18 to 30 who had recovered from COVID-19. CDR3 sequence: CASSRAGGSETQYF. CDR3 DNA: TGTGCCAGCTCACGAGCGGGAGGTTCCGAGACCCAGTACTTC.